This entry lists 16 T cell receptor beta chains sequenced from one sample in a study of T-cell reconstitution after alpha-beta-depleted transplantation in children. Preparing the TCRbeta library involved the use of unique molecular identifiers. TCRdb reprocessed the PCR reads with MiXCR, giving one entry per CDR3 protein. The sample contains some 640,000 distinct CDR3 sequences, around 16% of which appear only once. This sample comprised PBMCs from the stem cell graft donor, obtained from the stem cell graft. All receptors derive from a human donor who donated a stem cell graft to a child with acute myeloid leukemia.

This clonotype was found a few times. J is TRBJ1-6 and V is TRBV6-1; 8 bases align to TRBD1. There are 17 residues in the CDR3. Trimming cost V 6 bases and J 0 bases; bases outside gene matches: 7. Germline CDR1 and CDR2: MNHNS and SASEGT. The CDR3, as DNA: TGTGCCAGCAGGCCGACAGGGGTCAGCTCCTATAATTCACCCCTCCACTTT. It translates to CASRPTGVSSYNSPLHF.

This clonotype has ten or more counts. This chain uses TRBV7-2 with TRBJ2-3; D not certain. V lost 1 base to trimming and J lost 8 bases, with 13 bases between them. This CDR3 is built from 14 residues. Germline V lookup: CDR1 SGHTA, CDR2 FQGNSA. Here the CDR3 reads CASSLGPTHATQYF. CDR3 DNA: TGTGCCAGCAGCTTAGGGCCCACCCACGCTACGCAGTATTTT.

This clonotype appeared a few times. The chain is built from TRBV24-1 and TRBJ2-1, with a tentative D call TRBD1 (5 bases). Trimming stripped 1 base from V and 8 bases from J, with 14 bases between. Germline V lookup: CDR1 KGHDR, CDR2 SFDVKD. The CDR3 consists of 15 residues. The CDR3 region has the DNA TGTGCCACCAGTGATTTTCAGGGTAGGGTGCATGAGCAGTTCTTC. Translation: CATSDFQGRVHEQFF.

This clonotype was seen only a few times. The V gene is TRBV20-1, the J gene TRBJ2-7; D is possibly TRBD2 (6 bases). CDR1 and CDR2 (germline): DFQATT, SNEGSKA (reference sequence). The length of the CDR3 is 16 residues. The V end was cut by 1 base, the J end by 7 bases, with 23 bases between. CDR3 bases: TGCAGTGCTAGAGGCCTCCTGCGGGACGGGCCTTCGGAGCAGTACTTC. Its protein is CSARGLLRDGPSEQYF.

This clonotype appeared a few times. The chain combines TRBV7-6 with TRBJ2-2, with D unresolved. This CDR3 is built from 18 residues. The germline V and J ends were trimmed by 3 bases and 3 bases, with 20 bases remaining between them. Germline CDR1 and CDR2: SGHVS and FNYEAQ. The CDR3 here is CASSFYPPTREDTGELFF. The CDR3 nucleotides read TGTGCCAGCAGCTTCTACCCCCCGACACGAGAAGACACCGGGGAGCTGTTTTTT. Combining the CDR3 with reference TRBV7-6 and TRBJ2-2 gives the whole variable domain GAGVSQSPRYKVTKRGQDVALRCDPISGHVSLYWYRQALGQGPEFLTYFNYEAQQDKSGLPNDRFSAERPEGSISTLTIQRTEQRDSAMYRCASSFYPPTREDTGELFFGEGSRLTVL.

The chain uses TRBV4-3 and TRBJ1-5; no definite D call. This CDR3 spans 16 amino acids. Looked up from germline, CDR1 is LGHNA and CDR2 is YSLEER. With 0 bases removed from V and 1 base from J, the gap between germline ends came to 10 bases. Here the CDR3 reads CASSQDLWASNQPQHF. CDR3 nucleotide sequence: TGCGCCAGCAGCCAAGATCTTTGGGCAAGCAATCAGCCCCAGCATTTT.

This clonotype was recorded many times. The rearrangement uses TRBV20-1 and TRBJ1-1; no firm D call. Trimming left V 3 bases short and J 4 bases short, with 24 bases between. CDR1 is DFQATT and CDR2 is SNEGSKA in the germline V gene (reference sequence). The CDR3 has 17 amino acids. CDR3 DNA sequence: TGCAGTGCTAGCCCATGGGGTGCGGAAGAAAAGGGCACTGAAGCTTTCTTT. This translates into CSASPWGAEEKGTEAFF.

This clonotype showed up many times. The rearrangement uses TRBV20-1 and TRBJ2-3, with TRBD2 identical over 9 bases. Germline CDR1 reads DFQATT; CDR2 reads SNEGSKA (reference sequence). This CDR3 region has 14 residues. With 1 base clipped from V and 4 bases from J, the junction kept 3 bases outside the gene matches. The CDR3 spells CSARASGAADTQYF. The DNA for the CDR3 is TGCAGTGCTAGAGCTAGCGGGGCCGCAGATACGCAGTATTTT.

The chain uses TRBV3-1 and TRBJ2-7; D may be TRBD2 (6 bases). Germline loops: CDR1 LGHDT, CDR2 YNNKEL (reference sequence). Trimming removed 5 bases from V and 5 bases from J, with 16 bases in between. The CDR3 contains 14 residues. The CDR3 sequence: CASSFRPRGNEQYF. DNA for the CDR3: TGTGCCAGCAGCTTCCGCCCTCGGGGGAACGAGCAGTACTTC.

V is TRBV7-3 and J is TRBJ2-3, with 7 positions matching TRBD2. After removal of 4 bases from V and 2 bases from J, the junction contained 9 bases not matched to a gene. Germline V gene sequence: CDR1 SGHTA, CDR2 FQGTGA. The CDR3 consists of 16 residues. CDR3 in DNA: TGTGCCAGCAGCTCCCGGGGCAGCGGGGTCACAGATACGCAGTATTTT. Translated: CASSSRGSGVTDTQYF.

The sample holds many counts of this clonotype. This CDR3 reads CSARAVGYGYTF. Here the CDR3 DNA reads TGCAGTGCTAGAGCCGTGGGCTATGGCTACACCTTC. This chain joins TRBV20-1 and TRBJ1-2; D is undetermined. Trimming left V 1 base short and J 4 bases short, with 7 bases between. CDR3 length equals 12 residues. Germline V lookup: CDR1 DFQATT, CDR2 SNEGSKA (reference sequence).

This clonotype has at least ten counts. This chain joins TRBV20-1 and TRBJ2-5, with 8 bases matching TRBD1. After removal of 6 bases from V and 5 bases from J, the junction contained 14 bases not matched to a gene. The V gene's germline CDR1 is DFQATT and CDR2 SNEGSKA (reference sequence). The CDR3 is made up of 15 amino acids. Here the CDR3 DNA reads TGCAGTGCCGAGCCTCCGGGACAGGCAAGGGAGACCCAGTACTTC. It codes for CSAEPPGQARETQYF.

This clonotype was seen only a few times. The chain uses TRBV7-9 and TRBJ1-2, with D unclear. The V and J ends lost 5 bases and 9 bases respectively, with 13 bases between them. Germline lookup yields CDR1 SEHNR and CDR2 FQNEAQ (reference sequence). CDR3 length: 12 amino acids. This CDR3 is CASSPAPGSYTF. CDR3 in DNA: TGTGCCAGCAGCCCGGCCCCTGGTAGCTACACCTTC.

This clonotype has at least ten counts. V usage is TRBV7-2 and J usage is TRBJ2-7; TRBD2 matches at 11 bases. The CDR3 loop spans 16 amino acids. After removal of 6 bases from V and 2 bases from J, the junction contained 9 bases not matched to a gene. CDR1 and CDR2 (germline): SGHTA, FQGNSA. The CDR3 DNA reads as TGTGCCAGCAGAGCCGGGGTGACTAGCGGGGCCTACGAGCAGTACTTC. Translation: CASRAGVTSGAYEQYF. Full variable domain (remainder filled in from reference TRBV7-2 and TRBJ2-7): GAGVSQSPSNKVTEKGKDVELRCDPISGHTALYWYRQSLGQGLEFLIYFQGNSAPDKSGLPSDRFSAERTGGSVSTLTIQRTQQEDSAVYLCASRAGVTSGAYEQYFGPGTRLTVT.

The CDR3 nucleotides are TGTGCCAGCAGCTTAGCGCAGTGGGAGGCGTCTCAAGACCATGGCTACACCTTC. It yields the protein CASSLAQWEASQDHGYTF. This chain joins TRBV7-6 and TRBJ1-2; D is ambiguous. Germline loops: CDR1 SGHVS, CDR2 FNYEAQ. Trimming removed 0 bases at V and 6 bases at J, with 23 bases between. There are 18 residues in the CDR3.

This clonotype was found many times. The CDR3 is CSASSSPGNEQFF. DNA for the CDR3: TGCAGTGCTAGTTCCTCTCCGGGCAATGAGCAGTTCTTC. V is TRBV20-1 and J is TRBJ2-1; D gene ambiguous. Germline V gene data show CDR1 as DFQATT and CDR2 as SNEGSKA (reference sequence). This CDR3 has 13 residues. With 3 bases removed from V and 6 bases from J, the gap between germline ends came to 12 bases.